This T cell receptor beta chain was sequenced for a study of cytomegalovirus exposure and HLA in healthy donors. Overall study: The early release's HLA-typed donors yielded tens of millions of unique TCRs.

There are 13 residues in the CDR3. V shed 6 bases, J shed 7 bases, and the junction held 4 bases outside the gene matches. Germline V gives CDR1 SGHTA, CDR2 FQGNSA. Of note for this clone: The target antigen is unknown.

Study-wide findings and caveats: A missense DCLRE1C variant was associated with V- and J-gene trimming of TCR beta chains in a later analysis, and an independent cohort replicated the association. Common viral pathogens seemed to be connected with several of the most significant clusters, according to a later analysis. High specificity and sensitivity for cytomegalovirus status were reported for the classifier.

It was with 60 Vbeta and 13 Jbeta primers that the PCR ran. Produced via immunoSEQ multiplex PCR; TCRdb's table is partial and in-frame only. The sample consists of some 180,000 clones, roughly 80% of them appearing once. This sequence originates from a woman under 30 in good health and CMV-seronegative. The source material was PBMCs. The genes are TRBV7-2 and TRBJ2-7, with 12 bases that match TRBD2. CDR3 protein: CASRLAGGREQYF. CDR3 DNA sequence: TGTGCCAGCAGGCTAGCGGGAGGGCGGGAGCAGTACTTC.